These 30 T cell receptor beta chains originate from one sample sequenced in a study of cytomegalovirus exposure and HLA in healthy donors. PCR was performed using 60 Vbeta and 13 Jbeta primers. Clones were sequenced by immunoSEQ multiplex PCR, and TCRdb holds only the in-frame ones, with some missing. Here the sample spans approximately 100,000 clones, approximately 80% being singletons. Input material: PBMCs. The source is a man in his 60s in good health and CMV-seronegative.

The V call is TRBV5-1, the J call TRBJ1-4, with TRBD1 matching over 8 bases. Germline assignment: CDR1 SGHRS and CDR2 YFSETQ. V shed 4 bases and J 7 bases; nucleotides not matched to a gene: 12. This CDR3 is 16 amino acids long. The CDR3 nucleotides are TGCGCCAGCAGCAGCGCAGGACAGGGAGGAGGTGAAAAACTGTTTTTT. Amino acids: CASSSAGQGGGEKLFF. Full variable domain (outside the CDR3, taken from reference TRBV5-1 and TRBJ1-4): KAGVTQTPRYLIKTRGQQVTLSCSPISGHRSVSWYQQTPGQGLQFLFEYFSETQRNKGNFPGRFSGRQFSNSRSEMNVSTLELGDSALYLCASSSAGQGGGEKLFFGSGTQLSVL.

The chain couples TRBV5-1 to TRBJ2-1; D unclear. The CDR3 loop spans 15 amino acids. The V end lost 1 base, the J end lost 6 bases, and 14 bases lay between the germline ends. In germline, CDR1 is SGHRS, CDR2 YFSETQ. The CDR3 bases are TGCGCCAGCAGCTTGCCCCTGGCTGAAACCAATGAGCAGTTCTTC. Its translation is CASSLPLAETNEQFF.

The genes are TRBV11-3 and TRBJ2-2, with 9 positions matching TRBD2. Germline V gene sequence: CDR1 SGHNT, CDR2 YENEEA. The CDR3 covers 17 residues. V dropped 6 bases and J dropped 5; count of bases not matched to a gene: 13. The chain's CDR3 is CASSQSGGRRGTGELFF. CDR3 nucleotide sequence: TGTGCCAGCAGTCAAAGCGGGGGGAGGAGAGGGACCGGGGAGCTGTTTTTT.

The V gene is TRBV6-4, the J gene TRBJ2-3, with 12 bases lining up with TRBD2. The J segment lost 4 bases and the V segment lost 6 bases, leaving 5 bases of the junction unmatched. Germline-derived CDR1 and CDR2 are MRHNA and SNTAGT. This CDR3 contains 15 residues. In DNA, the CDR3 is TGTGCCAGCAGCCCTAGCGGGGGGGCGGCAGATACGCAGTATTTT. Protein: CASSPSGGAADTQYF.

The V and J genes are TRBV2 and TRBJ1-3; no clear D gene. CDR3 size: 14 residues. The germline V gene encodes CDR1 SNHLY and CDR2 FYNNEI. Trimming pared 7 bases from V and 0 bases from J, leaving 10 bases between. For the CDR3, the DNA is TGTGCCAGCACGTTACTGAGCTCTGGAAACACCATATATTTT. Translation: CASTLLSSGNTIYF.

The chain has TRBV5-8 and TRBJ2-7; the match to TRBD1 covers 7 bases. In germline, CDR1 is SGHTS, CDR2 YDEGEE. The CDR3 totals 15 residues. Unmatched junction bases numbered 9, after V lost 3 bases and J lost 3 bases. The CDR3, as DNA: TGTGCCAGCAGCTACAGGGGTTTAGGGCTCTACGAGCAGTACTTC. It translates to CASSYRGLGLYEQYF. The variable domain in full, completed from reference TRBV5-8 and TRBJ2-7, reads EAGVTQSPTHLIKTRGQQATLRCSPISGHTSVYWYQQALGLGLQFLLWYDEGEERNRGNFPPRFSGRQFPNYSSELNVNALELEDSALYLCASSYRGLGLYEQYFGPGTRLTVT.

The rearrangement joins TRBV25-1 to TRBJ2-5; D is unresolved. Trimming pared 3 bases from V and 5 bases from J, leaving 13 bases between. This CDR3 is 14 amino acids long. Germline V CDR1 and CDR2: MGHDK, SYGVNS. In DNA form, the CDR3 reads TGTGCCAGCAGTGAGGTCCCCCAACAGGAGACCCAGTACTTC. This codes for CASSEVPQQETQYF. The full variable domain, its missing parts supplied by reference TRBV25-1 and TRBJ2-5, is EADIYQTPRYLVIGTGKKITLECSQTMGHDKMYWYQQDPGMELHLIHYSYGVNSTEKGDLSSESTVSRIRTEHFPLTLESARPSHTSQYLCASSEVPQQETQYFGPGTRLLVL.

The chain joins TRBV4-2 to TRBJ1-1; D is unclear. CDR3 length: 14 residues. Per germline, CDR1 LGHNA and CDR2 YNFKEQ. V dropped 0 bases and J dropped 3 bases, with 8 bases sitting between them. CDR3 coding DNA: TGTGCCAGCAGCCAAGAGTTGGAGGACACTGAAGCTTTCTTT. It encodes CASSQELEDTEAFF.

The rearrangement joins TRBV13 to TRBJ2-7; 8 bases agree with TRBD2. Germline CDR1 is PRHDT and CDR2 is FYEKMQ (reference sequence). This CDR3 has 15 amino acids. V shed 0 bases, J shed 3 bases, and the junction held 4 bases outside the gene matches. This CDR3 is CASSLGLREGYEQYV. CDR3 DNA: TGTGCCAGCAGCTTAGGGCTTCGGGAGGGCTACGAGCAGTACGTC.

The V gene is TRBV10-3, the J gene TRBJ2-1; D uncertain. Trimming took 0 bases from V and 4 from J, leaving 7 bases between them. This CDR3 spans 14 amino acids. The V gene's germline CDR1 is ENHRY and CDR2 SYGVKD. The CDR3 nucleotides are TGTGCCATCAGTGAGTCGAAGGAGTACAATGAGCAGTTCTTC. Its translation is CAISESKEYNEQFF.

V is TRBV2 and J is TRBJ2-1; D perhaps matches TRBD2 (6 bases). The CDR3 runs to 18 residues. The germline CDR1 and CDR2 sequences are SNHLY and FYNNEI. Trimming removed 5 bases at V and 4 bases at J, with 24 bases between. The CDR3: CASSPPTRDWNHYNEQFF. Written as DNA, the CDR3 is TGTGCCAGCAGTCCCCCCACGCGGGACTGGAACCATTACAATGAGCAGTTCTTC.

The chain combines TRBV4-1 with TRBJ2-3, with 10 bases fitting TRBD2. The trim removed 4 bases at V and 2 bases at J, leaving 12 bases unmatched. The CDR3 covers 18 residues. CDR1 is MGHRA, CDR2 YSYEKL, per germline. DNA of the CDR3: TGCGCCAGCAGCCTCCGAAAGAGCCTAGCGGGAGCCACAGATACGCAGTATTTT. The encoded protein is CASSLRKSLAGATDTQYF.

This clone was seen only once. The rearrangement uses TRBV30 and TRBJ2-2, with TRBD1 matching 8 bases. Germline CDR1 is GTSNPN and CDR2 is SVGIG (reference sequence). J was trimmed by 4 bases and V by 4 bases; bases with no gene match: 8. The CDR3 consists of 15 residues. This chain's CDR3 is CAWIADRASTGELFF. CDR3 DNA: TGTGCCTGGATTGCGGACAGGGCGTCCACCGGGGAGCTGTTTTTT.

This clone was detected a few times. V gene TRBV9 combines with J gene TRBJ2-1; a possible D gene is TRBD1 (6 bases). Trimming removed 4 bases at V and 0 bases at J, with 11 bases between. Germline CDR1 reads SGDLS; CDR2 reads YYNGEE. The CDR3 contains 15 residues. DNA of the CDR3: TGTGCCAGCAGCAAACTGGGGGCCTCCTACAATGAGCAGTTCTTC. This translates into CASSKLGASYNEQFF.

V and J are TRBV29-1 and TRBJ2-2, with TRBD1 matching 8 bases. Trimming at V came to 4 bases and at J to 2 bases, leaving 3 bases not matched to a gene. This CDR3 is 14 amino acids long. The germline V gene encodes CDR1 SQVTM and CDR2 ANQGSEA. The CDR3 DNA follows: TGCAGCGTTGGGTCAGGGGGCAACACCGGGGAGCTGTTTTTT. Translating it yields CSVGSGGNTGELFF.

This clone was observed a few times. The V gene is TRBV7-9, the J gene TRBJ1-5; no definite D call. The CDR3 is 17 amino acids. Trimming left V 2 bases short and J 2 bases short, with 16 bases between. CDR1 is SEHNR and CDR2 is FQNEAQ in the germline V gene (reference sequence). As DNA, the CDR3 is TGTGCCAGCAGCTTATTCGTTGCGACCGAGGGCAATCAGCCCCAGCATTTT. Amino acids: CASSLFVATEGNQPQHF.

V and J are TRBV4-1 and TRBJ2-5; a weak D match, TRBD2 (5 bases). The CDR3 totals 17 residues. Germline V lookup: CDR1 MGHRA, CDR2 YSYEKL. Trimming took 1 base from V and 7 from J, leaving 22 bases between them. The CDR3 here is CASSQGGTVRADGTQYF. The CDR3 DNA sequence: TGCGCCAGCAGCCAAGGAGGAACAGTGAGGGCCGACGGGACCCAGTACTTC.

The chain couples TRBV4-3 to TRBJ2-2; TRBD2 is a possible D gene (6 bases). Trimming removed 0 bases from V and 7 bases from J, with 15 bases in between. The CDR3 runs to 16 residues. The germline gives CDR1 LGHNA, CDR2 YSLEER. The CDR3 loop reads CASSQETPGSSGELFF. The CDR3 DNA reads TGCGCCAGCAGCCAAGAGACTCCCGGGAGTAGCGGGGAGCTGTTTTTT.

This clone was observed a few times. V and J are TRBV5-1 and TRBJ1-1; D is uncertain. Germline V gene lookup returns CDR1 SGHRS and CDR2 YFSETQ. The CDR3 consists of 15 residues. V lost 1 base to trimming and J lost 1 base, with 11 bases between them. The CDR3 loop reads CASSLLASGNTEAFF. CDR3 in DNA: TGCGCCAGCAGCTTGCTGGCATCGGGGAACACTGAAGCTTTCTTT.

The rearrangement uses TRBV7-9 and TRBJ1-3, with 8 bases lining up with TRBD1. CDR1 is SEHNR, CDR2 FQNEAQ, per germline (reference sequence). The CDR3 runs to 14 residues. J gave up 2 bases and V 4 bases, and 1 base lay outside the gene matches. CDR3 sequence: CASSSDRAGNTIYF. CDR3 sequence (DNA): TGTGCCAGCAGCTCGGACAGGGCTGGAAACACCATATATTTT.

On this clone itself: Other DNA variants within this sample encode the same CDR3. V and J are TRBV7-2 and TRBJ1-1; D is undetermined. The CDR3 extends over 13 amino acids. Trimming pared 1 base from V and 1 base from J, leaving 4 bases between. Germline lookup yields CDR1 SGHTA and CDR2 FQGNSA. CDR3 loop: CASSLGQNTEAFF. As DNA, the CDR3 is TGTGCCAGCAGCTTAGGGCAGAACACTGAAGCTTTCTTT.

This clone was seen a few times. The CDR3 sequence: CASSLGRAAGELFF. CDR3 bases: TGTGCCAGCAGCTTGGGCAGGGCCGCCGGGGAGCTGTTTTTT. The chain employs TRBV5-6 and TRBJ2-2; perhaps TRBD1 as D (5 bases). Germline-derived CDR1 and CDR2 are SGHDT and YYEEEE. V gave up 0 bases and J gave up 6 bases, with 9 bases separating them. This CDR3 is built from 14 residues.

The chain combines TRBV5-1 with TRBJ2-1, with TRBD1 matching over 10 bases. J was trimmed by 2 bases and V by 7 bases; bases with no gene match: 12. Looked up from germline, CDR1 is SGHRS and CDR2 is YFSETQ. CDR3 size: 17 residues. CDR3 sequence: CASGTGTGVNTYNEQFF. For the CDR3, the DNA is TGCGCCAGCGGCACCGGGACAGGGGTGAATACCTACAATGAGCAGTTCTTC. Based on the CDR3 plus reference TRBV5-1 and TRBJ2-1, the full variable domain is KAGVTQTPRYLIKTRGQQVTLSCSPISGHRSVSWYQQTPGQGLQFLFEYFSETQRNKGNFPGRFSGRQFSNSRSEMNVSTLELGDSALYLCASGTGTGVNTYNEQFFGPGTRLTVL.

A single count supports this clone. The CDR3 sequence is CASSLVARTLLPGELFF. The DNA of the CDR3 is TGTGCCAGCAGCTTAGTAGCCAGAACCCTTTTACCCGGGGAGCTGTTTTTT. V gene TRBV7-2 combines with J gene TRBJ2-2; no reliable D call. Germline V gene lookup returns CDR1 SGHTA and CDR2 FQGNSA. The CDR3 loop spans 17 amino acids. Between the trimmed V and J ends, which lost 1 base and 6 bases, there was a span of 18 bases.

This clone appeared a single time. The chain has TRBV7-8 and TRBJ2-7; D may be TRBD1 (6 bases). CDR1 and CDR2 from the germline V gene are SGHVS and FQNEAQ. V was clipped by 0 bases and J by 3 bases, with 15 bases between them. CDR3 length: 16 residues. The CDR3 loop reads CASSLASQGGDYEQYV. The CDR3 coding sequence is TGTGCCAGCAGCTTAGCGTCACAGGGTGGAGACTACGAGCAGTACGTC.

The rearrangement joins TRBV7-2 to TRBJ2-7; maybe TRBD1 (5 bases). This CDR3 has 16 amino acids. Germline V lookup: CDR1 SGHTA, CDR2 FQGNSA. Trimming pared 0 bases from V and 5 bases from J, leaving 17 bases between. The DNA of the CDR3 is TGTGCCAGCAGCTTAGCGGATTTCACCAGGGTAGACGAGCAGTACTTC. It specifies CASSLADFTRVDEQYF.

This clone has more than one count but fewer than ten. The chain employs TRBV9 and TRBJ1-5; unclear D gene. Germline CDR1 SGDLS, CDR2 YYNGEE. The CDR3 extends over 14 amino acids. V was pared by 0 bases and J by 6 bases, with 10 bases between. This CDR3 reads CASSVGSRGQPQHF. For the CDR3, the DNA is TGTGCCAGCAGCGTAGGCAGTCGGGGTCAGCCCCAGCATTTT. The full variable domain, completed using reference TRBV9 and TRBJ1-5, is DSGVTQTPKHLITATGQRVTLRCSPRSGDLSVYWYQQSLDQGLQFLIQYYNGEERAKGNILERFSAQQFPDLHSELNLSSLELGDSALYFCASSVGSRGQPQHFGDGTRLSIL.

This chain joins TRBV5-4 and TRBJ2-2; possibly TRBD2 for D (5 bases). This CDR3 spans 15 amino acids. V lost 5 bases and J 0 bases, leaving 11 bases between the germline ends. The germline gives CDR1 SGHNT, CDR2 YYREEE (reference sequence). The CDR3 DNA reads TGTGCCAGCAGGGCGAGGGCCACGAACACCGGGGAGCTGTTTTTT. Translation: CASRARATNTGELFF.

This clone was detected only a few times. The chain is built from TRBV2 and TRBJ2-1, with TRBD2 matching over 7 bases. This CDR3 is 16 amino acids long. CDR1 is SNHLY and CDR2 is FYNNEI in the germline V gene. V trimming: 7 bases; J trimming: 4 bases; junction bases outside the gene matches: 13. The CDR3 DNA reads TGTGCCAGCACCCCCAGATCCGGGGGGACTTACAATGAGCAGTTCTTC. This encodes CASTPRSGGTYNEQFF.

The CDR3 here is CASSLKAGPNYGYTF. CDR3 nucleotide sequence: TGTGCCAGCAGCTTAAAAGCGGGGCCTAACTATGGCTACACCTTC. The V call is TRBV7-3, the J call TRBJ1-2, with D possibly being TRBD1 (5 bases). V was shortened by 1 base and J by 0 bases, with 9 bases between the two germline ends. In germline, CDR1 is SGHTA, CDR2 FQGTGA. The CDR3 consists of 15 residues.